This T cell receptor beta chain was retrieved from a study of T cell repertoires in cytomegalovirus infection. About the study: CMV infection plus the matching HLA type was flagged by public TCR beta signatures.

At least ten counts were recorded for this clonotype. Its antigen remains unknown. Study-wide points: In two of eight donors, the top clonotype was HLA-C-restricted CMV-specific.

TCRdb independently ran MiXCR on the reads; one entry per CDR3 protein. Among roughly 920,000 distinct CDR3 sequences listed, about a third were seen once. The CDR3 spans 17 residues. CDR1 SGHVS and CDR2 FQNEAQ come from the germline V gene. V trimming: 4 bases; J trimming: 4 bases; junction bases outside the gene matches: 10. Sample: cultured CD8+ T cells from PBMCs, taken from culture after CMV antigen stimulation. The TCR comes from a human donor in good health (CMV status not recorded). Some clones in this sample may be carry-over from other donors' samples. The chain couples TRBV7-8 to TRBJ2-5, with TRBD2 matching over 12 bases. CDR3 sequence reads: CASSYRLAGDSRETQYF. CDR3 nucleotides: TGTGCCAGCAGCTACCGACTAGCGGGGGACTCCAGAGAGACCCAGTACTTC. Supplemented by reference TRBV7-8 and TRBJ2-5, the full variable domain reads GAGVSQSPRYKVAKRGQDVALRCDPISGHVSLFWYQQALGQGPEFLTYFQNEAQLDKSGLPSDRFFAERPEGSVSTLKIQRTQQEDSAVYLCASSYRLAGDSRETQYFGPGTRLLVL.